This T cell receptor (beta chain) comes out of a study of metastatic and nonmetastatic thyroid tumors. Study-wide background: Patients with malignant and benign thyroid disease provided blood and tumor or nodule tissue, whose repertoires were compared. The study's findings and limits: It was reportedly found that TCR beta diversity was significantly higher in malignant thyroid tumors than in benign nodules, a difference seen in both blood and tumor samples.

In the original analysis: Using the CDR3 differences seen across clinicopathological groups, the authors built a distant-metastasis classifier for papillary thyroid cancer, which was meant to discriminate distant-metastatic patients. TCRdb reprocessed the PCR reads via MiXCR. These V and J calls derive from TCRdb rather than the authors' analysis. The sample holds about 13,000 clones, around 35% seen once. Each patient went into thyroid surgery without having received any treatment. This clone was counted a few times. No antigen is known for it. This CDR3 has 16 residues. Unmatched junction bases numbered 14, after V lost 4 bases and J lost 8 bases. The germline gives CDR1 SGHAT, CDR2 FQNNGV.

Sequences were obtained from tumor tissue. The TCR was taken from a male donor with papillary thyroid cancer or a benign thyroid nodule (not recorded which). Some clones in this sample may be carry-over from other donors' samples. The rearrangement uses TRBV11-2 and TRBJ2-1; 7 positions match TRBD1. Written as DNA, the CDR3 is TGTGCCAGCAGCTCCTATGGGGGTTACAGGGGATATGAGCAGTTCTTC. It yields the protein CASSSYGGYRGYEQFF.